This TCR beta chain derives from a study of long-term antiretroviral therapy in people with HIV. This CDR3 has 14 amino acids. Germline V gives CDR1 SGDLS, CDR2 YYNGEE. Trimming stripped 7 bases from V and 0 bases from J, with 13 bases between. The assay used was immunoSEQ (version v3.0), run at survey level. The table came from immunoSEQ multiplex PCR; TCRdb's copy has only in-frame clones and leaves some out. The sample shows approximately 21,000 clones, 76% of them seen only once. Here the sequenced sample was unsorted PBMCs, taken 0.5 years before starting antiretroviral therapy. This chain links TRBV9 with TRBJ1-1; TRBD1 is a possible D gene (5 bases). The source of this sequence is a man between 18 and 29 years old with HIV. In DNA, the CDR3 is TGTGCCAGCGGAGACAGCGCTATGAACACTGAAGCTTTCTTT. Translated, it gives CASGDSAMNTEAFF.